Given below is one TCR beta chain in context. This sample stems from a study of control samples from healthy donors and cancer patients. CDR3 size: 15 residues. Germline-derived CDR1 and CDR2 are KGHSH and LQKENI. Between the trimmed V and J ends, which lost 3 bases and 2 bases, there was a span of 14 bases. Assay: immunoSEQ multiplex PCR; the TCRdb copy retains only in-frame clones and omits some. This sample has about 130,000 clones, with less than 95% found just once. The sample consisted of blood. The J gene is TRBJ2-7, the V gene TRBV18; tentatively, D is TRBD1 (6 bases). This TCR came from a man under 40 in good health. Written as DNA, the CDR3 is TGTGCCAGCTCACCCCGGAGGACAGTAGCCTACGAGCAGTACTTC. This encodes CASSPRRTVAYEQYF.